This T cell receptor beta chain appears in the sequencing data of a study of vaccination and CD4 T cells after COVID-19 (dated by TCRdb to 2021 to 2024). About the full investigation: SARS-CoV-2 positivity had been established in the convalescent patients by nasal swab PCR, and mild disease was recorded in nine of these patients and severe disease in one. The cultures were stimulated with overlapping spike peptide pools from SARS-CoV-2 and from the common cold coronaviruses HCoV-NL63, HCoV-OC43 and HCoV-229E. The spike-specific CD4+ TCR repertoire was compared before and after mRNA vaccination in over nine COVID-19 convalescent patients and a handful of infection-naive healthy vaccine recipients. As controls, cultures received a CEFX viral epitope pool (the positive control), an HIV-1 Nef peptide pool (the negative control), or no peptide at all. The convalescent cohort included six males and four females, with two Hispanic individuals, seven Caucasians, two Asians and one multiracial person. Post-COVID blood samples were collected from convalescent patients a median of roughly 100 days after diagnosis, with a range of about 30 to 170 days. Participants received two doses of either the Pfizer-BioNTech BNT162b2 vaccine (n=8) or the Moderna mRNA-1273 vaccine (n=2). The time from the second vaccine dose to post-vaccine blood sampling had a median of roughly 72 days and ranged from roughly 13 to 241 days. Results the study describes overall, beyond this receptor: The number of convalescent patients in the study was relatively small, and the study did not examine early timepoints following natural infection. The median number of SARS-CoV-2-reactive clonotypes rose from fewer than 25 after infection to roughly 38 after vaccination, but the change was not significant. Nearly all vaccine-specific clones in convalescent patients (304 of 307) were mono-reactive for SARS-CoV-2 spike rather than cross-reactive with common cold coronaviruses. In convalescent patients, a median roughly 87% of post-vaccine SARS-CoV-2-reactive clones were detected only after vaccination, suggesting vaccine-specific priming.

The library relied on PCR. DNA from cultured CD4+ T cells was subjected to TCR sequencing with the Oncomine TCR Beta short-read assay at the Johns Hopkins FTIC core. Genomic DNA was extracted from the cultured CD4+ T cells with the QIAamp micro DNA kit. Oncomine TCR Beta libraries from cultured CD4+ T cells were pooled with unique dual indexes and sequenced on an Illumina iSeq 100. Processing in the source paper ran as follows. Non-productive sequences were filtered out, and CDR3s that did not start with C, did not end with F or W, or were shorter than 7 amino acids were discarded. Antigen-specific clonotypes were identified using the MANAFEST web application through comparison of peptide-stimulated wells with reference and other culture wells. For a clone to be called positive, the clone needed an FDR below 0.05, an odds ratio above 5, and a productive frequency above 0.1% in at least two of three replicate wells. A clonotype counted as cross-reactive if it showed significant expansion both in the SARS-CoV-2 spike wells and in at least one common cold coronavirus spike condition. CDR3 homology was assessed with Levenshtein distances (stringdist) and unrooted phylogenetic trees (ape) in R version 3.6.1. In-frame beta chains were kept once TCRdb had trimmed the public reads at Q25 with fastp and called clones with MiXCR. One record per CDR3 amino acid sequence lists the most common genes and DNA. The V and J calls were determined by TCRdb, not by the authors. In this sample the table shows some 3,500 distinct CDR3 sequences, 17% of which occur a single time. The ten largest clonotypes hold less than 25% of the sample.

Cut back by 1 base and 4 bases, the V and J ends lie 8 bases apart. The germline V gene specifies MNHNS as CDR1 and SASEGT as CDR2. The CDR3 runs 14 amino acids, cysteine and phenylalanine included. The read is trimmed to its CDR3 DNA, 42 bases read in frame from base 1. The treatment or condition label on this specimen signifies: roughly ten-day PBMC culture with coronavirus spike peptide pools or control peptides (ViraFEST assay). The ViraFEST assay was used in the study, in which antigen-specific T cells were expanded with peptide pools and expanded clonotypes were subsequently identified by TCR sequencing. The convalescent patients' positive SARS-CoV-2 PCR tests fell between March and December 2020, which was before the Alpha, Beta and Delta variants emerged in the United States. Each well held millions of PBMCs cultured in IMDM containing roughly 5.4% human AB serum and 10 IU/ml IL-2, with 9 to 10 ug/ml peptide pools added. Half of the culture medium was replaced with fresh IL-2-containing medium on days 3 and 7. Once the cells had been in culture for about 10 days, the EasySep CD4+ T cell isolation kit was used to isolate CD4+ T cells by negative selection. Ficoll-Paque Plus gradient centrifugation was used to isolate PBMCs from whole blood, and the isolated PBMCs were then either used fresh or cryopreserved at -140C. Each culture condition was generally run in triplicate wells.

Worth noting for this clonotype: The clone's antigen remains unknown. No per-base quality is available; no much larger clone lies one base away.

The V and J genes are TRBV6-1 and TRBJ1-5, with TRBD1 perhaps the D gene, on 5 matching bases. The sequencing input was CD4+ T cells from blood, cultured in vitro. The receptor's source is a human donor who had recovered from COVID-19. DNA sequence: TGTGCCAGCAGTGAAGGGGGGGGGAATCAGCCCCAGCATTTT. This codes for CASSEGGGNQPQHF.